The entry below describes one TCR beta chain. The sample belongs to a study of blood T cell repertoires in COVID-19. Looking at the study overall: The origin of the acute and convalescent COVID-19 samples was the United States, Italy and Spain. Nucleic acid was either cDNA or gDNA, and it came from T cells, B-cell-depleted T cells, or PBMCs.

Per the original data handling: Quantification of nucleated cells was approximated via reference gene primer amplification. Assay used: immunoSEQ multiplex PCR; TCRdb lists only in-frame clones, some missing. V and J calls and clone size are copied from that table; D and trimming were computed from the DNA. The data contain 55,000 to 75,000 clones, approximately 79% of them singletons. The germline V gene has CDR1 SQVTM and CDR2 ANQGSEA. The CDR3 covers 14 residues. V gave up 4 bases and J gave up 3 bases, with 13 bases separating them. The gene calls are TRBV29-1 and TRBJ1-5, with D tentatively TRBD1 (6 bases). The material sequenced was peripheral blood. This sequence was found in a man in his sixties with acute or convalescent COVID-19. The CDR3 sequence: CSVVSGENNQPQHF. The CDR3 nucleotides read TGCAGCGTTGTTTCAGGGGAGAACAATCAGCCCCAGCATTTT.